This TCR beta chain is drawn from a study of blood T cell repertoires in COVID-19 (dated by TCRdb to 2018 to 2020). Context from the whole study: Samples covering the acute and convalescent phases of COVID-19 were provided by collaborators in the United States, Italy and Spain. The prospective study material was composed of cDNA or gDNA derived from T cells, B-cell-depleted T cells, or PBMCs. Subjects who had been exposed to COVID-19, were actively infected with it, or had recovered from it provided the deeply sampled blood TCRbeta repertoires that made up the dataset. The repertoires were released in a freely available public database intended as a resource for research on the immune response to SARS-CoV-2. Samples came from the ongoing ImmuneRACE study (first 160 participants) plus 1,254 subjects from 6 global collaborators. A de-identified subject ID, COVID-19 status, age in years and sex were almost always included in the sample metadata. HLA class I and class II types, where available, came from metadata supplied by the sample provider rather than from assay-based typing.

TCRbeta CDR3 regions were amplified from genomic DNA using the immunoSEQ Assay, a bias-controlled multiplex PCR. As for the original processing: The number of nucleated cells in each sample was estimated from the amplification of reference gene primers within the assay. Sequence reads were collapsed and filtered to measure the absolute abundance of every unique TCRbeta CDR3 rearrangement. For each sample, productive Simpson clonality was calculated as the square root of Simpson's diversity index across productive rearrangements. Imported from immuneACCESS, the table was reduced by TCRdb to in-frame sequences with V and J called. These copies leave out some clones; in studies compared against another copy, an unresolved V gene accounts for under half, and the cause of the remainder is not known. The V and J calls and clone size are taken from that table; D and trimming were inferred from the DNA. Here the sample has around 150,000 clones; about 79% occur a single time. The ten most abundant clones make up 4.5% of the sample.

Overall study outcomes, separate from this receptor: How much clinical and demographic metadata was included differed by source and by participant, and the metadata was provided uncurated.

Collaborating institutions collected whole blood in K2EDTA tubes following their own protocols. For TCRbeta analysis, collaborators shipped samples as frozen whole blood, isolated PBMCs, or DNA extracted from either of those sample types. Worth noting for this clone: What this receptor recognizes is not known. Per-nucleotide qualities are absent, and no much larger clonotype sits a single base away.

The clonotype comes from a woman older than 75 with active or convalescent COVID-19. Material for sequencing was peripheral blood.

The CDR3 loop reads CASSPPGNQPQHF. In nucleotides, the sequence is TGTGCCAGCAGTCCTCCAGGGAATCAGCCCCAGCATTTT. The chain couples TRBV28 to TRBJ1-5, with TRBD1 tentatively as D gene (5 bases match). CDR1 and CDR2, looked up from the germline V gene, are MDHEN and SYDVKM. The trim is 5 bases for V and 4 bases for J, with a gap of 9 bases between the germline ends. The CDR3, cysteine through phenylalanine, is 13 amino acids long. Kept here is only the CDR3 DNA, which spans 39 bases and is read in frame from base 1.